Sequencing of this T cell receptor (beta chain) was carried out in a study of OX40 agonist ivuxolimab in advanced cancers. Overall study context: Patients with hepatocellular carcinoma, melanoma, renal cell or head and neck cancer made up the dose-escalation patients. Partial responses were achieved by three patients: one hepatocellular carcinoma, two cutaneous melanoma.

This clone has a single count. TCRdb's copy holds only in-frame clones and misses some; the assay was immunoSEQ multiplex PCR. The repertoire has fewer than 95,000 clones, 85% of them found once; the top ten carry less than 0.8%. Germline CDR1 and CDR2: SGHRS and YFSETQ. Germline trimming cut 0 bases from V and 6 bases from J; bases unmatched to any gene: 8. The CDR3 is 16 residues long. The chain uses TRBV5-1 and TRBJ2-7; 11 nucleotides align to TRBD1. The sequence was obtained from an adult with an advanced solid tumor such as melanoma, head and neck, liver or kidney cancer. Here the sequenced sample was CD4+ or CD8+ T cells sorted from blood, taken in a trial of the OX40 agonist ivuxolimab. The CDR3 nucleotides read TGCGCCAGCAGCTTGGGGGTTTGGACAGGGGGCTCCGAGCAGTACTTC. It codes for CASSLGVWTGGSEQYF.